Reported below is one TCR beta chain. Its cognate antigen is unknown. This specimen belongs to a study of T cells and copy number aberrations in small-cell lung cancer. Study conclusions and caveats: All specimens were formalin-fixed paraffin-embedded tissue, prone to sequencing artifacts.

V lost 1 base, J lost 3 bases, and 12 bases lay in between. CDR3 size: 15 residues. The germline CDR1 and CDR2 sequences are SGHAT and FQNNGV. Here immunoSEQ multiplex PCR was the method, and the copy in TCRdb shows in-frame clones only, minus some. The table includes a few thousand clones, 82% detected once. What was sequenced was normal tissue next to the tumor. This receptor was obtained from a man between 65 and 85 years old with small cell lung cancer. V usage is TRBV11-2 and J usage is TRBJ1-2; possibly TRBD1 for D (5 bases). The CDR3 here is CASSLAPTGHYGYTF. The CDR3 bases are TGTGCCAGCAGCTTAGCCCCCACGGGGCACTATGGCTACACCTTC. Full variable domain (remainder filled in from reference TRBV11-2 and TRBJ1-2): EAGVAQSPRYKIIEKRQSVAFWCNPISGHATLYWYQQILGQGPKLLIQFQNNGVVDDSQLPKDRFSAERLKGVDSTLKIQPAKLEDSAVYLCASSLAPTGHYGYTFGSGTRLTVV.